The 20 T cell receptor beta chains presented below share a single source sample, sequenced in a study of T cells in women clearing cervical HPV infection. The repertoire was sequenced with immunoSEQ multiplex PCR; TCRdb's copy has only in-frame clones and lacks some. Its clone listing holds 30,000 to 45,000 clones. Input material: blood buffy coat. The receptor set was obtained from a woman between 18 and 70 years old with a cervical HPV16 infection that either progressed to CIN3+ or cleared (not recorded which).

Details on this clone: The read finishes 3 residues shy of the CDR3 end, and the germline J gene is used to complete it. V is TRBV7-6 and J is TRBJ2-1, with 11 bases aligning to TRBD2. Looked up from germline, CDR1 is SGHVS and CDR2 is FNYEAQ. The CDR3 covers 16 residues. V was pared by 3 bases and J by 7 bases, with 8 bases of the junction left unmatched. Here the CDR3 reads CASSLGVAGGQNEQFF. CDR3 DNA, as far as it was read: TGTGCCAGCAGCTTGGGCGTAGCGGGGGGGCAAAATGAG.

As for this clone: The CDR3 end lies 3 residues beyond the end of the read and is filled in from the germline J gene. The V and J genes are TRBV20-1 and TRBJ2-3; perhaps TRBD1 as D (5 bases). The CDR3 has 14 amino acids. The germline CDR1 and CDR2 sequences are DFQATT and SNEGSKA (reference sequence). CDR3 DNA, as far as it was read: TGCAGTGCTAGAATACCCAGGGAAGATCAGCCG. Amino acids: CSARIPREDQP. The CDR3, in full, reads CSARIPREDQPQYF.

The part of the CDR3 DNA that was read is TGTGCCAGTAGTATAGGGTCTAGCGGGGGTTCTCGGGGGGAGACC. Translation: CASSIGSSGGSRGET. The whole CDR3 sequence is CASSIGSSGGSRGETQYF. The chain employs TRBV19 and TRBJ2-5; 10 positions agree with TRBD2. The read falls 3 residues short of the CDR3 end, and the missing part is taken from the germline J gene. Germline values: CDR1 LNHDA, CDR2 SQIVND (reference sequence). J was trimmed by 5 bases and V by 1 base; bases with no gene match: 13. The CDR3 is made up of 18 amino acids.

As regards this clone: The CDR3 end lies 3 residues beyond the end of the read and is filled in from the germline J gene. The rearrangement links TRBV19 to TRBJ2-5, with 9 bases identical to TRBD2. The V and J ends lost 2 bases and 2 bases, in that order; junction bases with no gene match: 9. CDR1 is LNHDA, CDR2 SQIVND, per germline (reference sequence). CDR3 length equals 17 residues. This CDR3 is CASSITPLLAGQETQYF. The CDR3 DNA, read in part, is TGTGCCAGTAGTATAACCCCTCTGCTAGCGGGGCAAGAGACC.

Comments on this clone: The CDR3 end is not reached by the read, which stops 3 residues before it; the germline J gene fills it in. This chain joins TRBV11-2 and TRBJ1-1, with TRBD1 matching over 7 bases. CDR3 length equals 14 residues. CDR1 and CDR2 from the germline V gene are SGHAT and FQNNGV. V shed 6 bases and J 5 bases; nucleotides not matched to a gene: 9. The CDR3 loop is CASSYTGERTEAFF. CDR3 DNA (partial): TGTGCCAGCAGTTACACAGGGGAGCGGACTGAA.

This CDR3 reads CASSQDRVSSTDTQYF. The CDR3 DNA, read in part, is TGCGCCAGCAGCCAAGACCGGGTCAGTAGCACAGATACG. This chain uses TRBV4-1 with TRBJ2-3; no clear D. The CDR3 extends 3 residues past the end of the read, so its final part is completed from the germline J gene. The germline CDR1 and CDR2 sequences are MGHRA and YSYEKL. Trimming left V 0 bases short and J 0 bases short, with 10 bases between. This CDR3 has 16 amino acids.

In the case of this clone: Read sequence stops 3 residues before the CDR3 end, and the germline J gene provides the missing end. V gene TRBV18 combines with J gene TRBJ2-7, with D unclear. This CDR3 region has 14 residues. Trimming took off 3 bases at V and 2 bases at J, with 11 bases between the two ends. Germline loops: CDR1 KGHSH, CDR2 LQKENI. The DNA read from the CDR3 is TGTGCCAGCTCACCGGGCCTTTTTCCCTACGAG. It translates to CASSPGLFPYE. The full CDR3 protein is CASSPGLFPYEQYF.

About this clone: The sequenced fragment ends 3 residues before the CDR3 boundary, so the rest is inferred from the germline J gene. The V call is TRBV11-2, the J call TRBJ2-3, with D possibly TRBD2 on 5 matching bases. V was pared by 7 bases and J by 2 bases, with 13 bases between. CDR3 size: 14 residues. The germline V gene has CDR1 SGHAT and CDR2 FQNNGV. CDR3 DNA, as far as it was read: TGTGCCAGCACCCGCGGAGGTTTCACAGATACG. Its translation is CASTRGGFTDT. The CDR3, in full, reads CASTRGGFTDTQYF.

As concerns this clone: The read ends 3 residues shy of where the CDR3 ends; the end is completed using the germline J gene. The chain couples TRBV18 to TRBJ2-7; 7 bases are shared with TRBD2. Germline trimming cut 4 bases from V and 3 bases from J; bases unmatched to any gene: 3. The V gene's germline CDR1 is KGHSH and CDR2 LQKENI. The CDR3 spans 13 residues. The chain's CDR3 is CASSLRGDYEQYF. The covered CDR3 bases are TGTGCCAGCTCACTTCGGGGGGACTACGAG.

Turning to this clone: The read stops 3 residues short of the end of the CDR3; the missing end is completed from the germline J gene. This rearrangement joins TRBV5-1 to TRBJ1-1; TRBD1 aligns across 7 bases. The CDR3 has 13 amino acids. Germline CDR1 is SGHRS and CDR2 is YFSETQ. This CDR3 reads CASSLDRGGEAFF. Partial CDR3 DNA: TGCGCCAGCAGCTTGGACAGGGGTGGAGAA. The full variable domain, rest sourced from reference TRBV5-1 and TRBJ1-1, is KAGVTQTPRYLIKTRGQQVTLSCSPISGHRSVSWYQQTPGQGLQFLFEYFSETQRNKGNFPGRFSGRQFSNSRSEMNVSTLELGDSALYLCASSLDRGGEAFFGQGTRLTVV.

A word on this clone: Sequencing ends 3 residues short of the CDR3 end; the germline J gene provides the rest. The chain employs TRBV18 and TRBJ2-5, with D uncertain. V shed 6 bases and J shed 5 bases, with 10 bases lying between them. Germline CDR1 reads KGHSH; CDR2 reads LQKENI. This CDR3 is built from 12 residues. The CDR3: CASSRERETQYF. The part of the CDR3 DNA that was read is TGTGCCAGCTCCCGAGAGAGGGAGACC.

A word on this clone: The read terminates 3 residues ahead of where the CDR3 ends, so the germline J gene completes it. The V call is TRBV7-2, the J call TRBJ1-2; no clear D. Trimming shortened V by 1 base and J by 0 bases, and 6 bases separated the two germline ends. This CDR3 is built from 14 residues. Germline values: CDR1 SGHTA, CDR2 FQGNSA. The CDR3 is CASSLGPTNYGYTF. The part of the CDR3 DNA that was read is TGTGCCAGCAGCTTAGGTCCCACTAACTATGGC.

As for this clone: The CDR3 end lies 3 residues beyond the end of the read and is filled in from the germline J gene. The chain combines TRBV7-8 with TRBJ1-2; the match to TRBD1 covers 7 bases. The ends lost 1 base at V and 7 bases at J; junction bases unmatched: 9. Germline CDR1 is SGHVS and CDR2 is FQNEAQ. The CDR3 contains 15 residues. The covered CDR3 bases are TGTGCCAGCAGCTTAGGACAAGGACAGGTCCGTGGC. Residues: CASSLGQGQVRG. The full CDR3 protein is CASSLGQGQVRGYTF.

Turning to this clone: The CDR3 is cut off 3 residues early in the read; its end comes from the germline J gene. The chain carries TRBV7-6 and TRBJ1-5; a possible D gene is TRBD1 (5 bases). The CDR3 is 12 residues long. V lost 10 bases and J 6 bases, leaving 13 bases between the germline ends. Germline CDR1 reads SGHVS; CDR2 reads FNYEAQ. Here the CDR3 reads CATGTGGQPQHF. The sequenced part of the CDR3 DNA is TGTGCCACCGGAACGGGGGGTCAGCCC.

Comments on this clone: The read is 3 residues too short to cover the CDR3 end, so that end is filled in from the germline J gene. The rearrangement uses TRBV5-1 and TRBJ1-3; D is undetermined. Germline CDR1 and CDR2: SGHRS and YFSETQ. V lost 0 bases to trimming and J lost 4 bases, with 8 bases between them. This CDR3 contains 14 residues. This chain's CDR3 is CASSLEGFGNTIYF. The sequenced CDR3 bases are TGCGCCAGCAGCTTGGAAGGGTTCGGAAACACC.

Worth noting for this clone: The read is 3 residues too short to cover the CDR3 end, so that end is filled in from the germline J gene. J is TRBJ2-4 and V is TRBV7-2, with D tentatively TRBD1 (6 bases). CDR1 and CDR2 from the germline V gene are SGHTA and FQGNSA. This CDR3 is 14 amino acids long. CDR3 loop: CASSLRQEYYGQYF. The covered CDR3 bases are TGTGCCAGCAGCCTACGACAGGAATACTATGGT.

The CDR3 bases that were read are TGTGCCAGCAGCCCACGGACAGCCCACAATGAG. Translating gives CASSPRTAHNE. The whole CDR3 sequence is CASSPRTAHNEQFF. The chain carries TRBV7-9 and TRBJ2-1, with D possibly being TRBD1 (6 bases). The read ends 3 residues shy of where the CDR3 ends; the end is completed using the germline J gene. Trimming removed 5 bases from V and 5 bases from J, with 13 bases in between. The CDR3 has 14 amino acids. The germline gives CDR1 SEHNR, CDR2 FQNEAQ (reference sequence).

Regarding this clone: The read comes to an end 3 residues before the CDR3 does, leaving the germline J gene to fill in the end. This sequence joins TRBV7-2 and TRBJ2-1; the match to TRBD1 covers 7 bases. CDR3 length: 15 amino acids. Germline loops: CDR1 SGHTA, CDR2 FQGNSA. V was clipped by 4 bases and J by 4 bases; unmatched bases: 7. Partial CDR3 DNA: TGTGCCAGCAGCTCGGGACAGTTGGTTTACAATGAG. This translates into CASSSGQLVYNE. The entire CDR3 protein is CASSSGQLVYNEQFF.

As to this clone: The read finishes 3 residues shy of the CDR3 end, and the germline J gene is used to complete it. V gene TRBV19 combines with J gene TRBJ2-7, with D unclear. The germline V gene encodes CDR1 LNHDA and CDR2 SQIVND (reference sequence). This CDR3 has 13 residues. V lost 1 base and J lost 0, with 4 bases in between. Partial CDR3 DNA: TGTGCCAGTAGTATAGCTAGCTCCTACGAG. Translation: CASSIASSYE. Given in full, the CDR3 is CASSIASSYEQYF.

In regard to this clone: The missing CDR3 end, 3 residues past where the read stops, is filled in from the germline J gene. This chain uses TRBV6-2 or TRBV6-3 with TRBJ2-5; a weak D match, TRBD2 (6 bases). Germline V gives CDR1 MNHEY, CDR2 SVGEGT. V lost 2 bases, J lost 5 bases, and 12 bases lay in between. The CDR3 has 14 residues. CDR3 protein: CASSYGRGGETQYF. The CDR3 bases that were read are TGTGCCAGCAGTTACGGGCGGGGTGGTGAGACC.